Sequencing of this T cell receptor beta chain was carried out in a study of cytomegalovirus exposure and HLA in healthy donors. Germline V gives CDR1 SGHTA, CDR2 FQGNSA. CDR3 length equals 13 residues. In its sample, this clone was seen once. One end of the junction fails to match germline, which may point to a read error. PCR involved 60 Vbeta and 13 Jbeta primers. In the original workflow: In a later analysis, the count reached about 80 million unique TCR beta chains, with roughly 11 million shared. Some clones are missing from TCRdb's copy, which holds only in-frame ones; the method was immunoSEQ multiplex PCR. That table supplies the V and J calls and clone size; D and trimming were determined from the DNA. The sample lists about 150,000 clones, around three quarters seen once, with 1% in the top ten.

This receptor was obtained from a woman aged 50 to 60 in good health and CMV-seropositive. The chain carries TRBV7-2 and TRBJ2-2, with no clear D. Sequenced: PBMCs. The CDR3 DNA is TGTGCCAGCAACTTAGTAGAAACCGGGGAGCTGTTTTTT. It is translated as CASNLVETGELFF. Together with reference TRBV7-2 and TRBJ2-2, the CDR3 gives the full variable domain: GAGVSQSPSNKVTEKGKDVELRCDPISGHTALYWYRQSLGQGLEFLIYFQGNSAPDKSGLPSDRFSAERTGGSVSTLTIQRTQQEDSAVYLCASNLVETGELFFGEGSRLTVL.